A selection of T cell receptor beta chains follows, all from one sample in a study of blood T cell repertoires in COVID-19. Sequencing used immunoSEQ multiplex PCR; TCRdb keeps in-frame clones, though not all of them. The sample records 110,000 or so clones, about 85% being singletons. Sequences were obtained from peripheral blood. These TCRs come from a man in his forties with acute or convalescent COVID-19. Each CDR3 is given with its conserved first and last residue. Each record gives: D gene, V gene, CDR3 length, clone size, J gene, CDR3 protein, CDR3 DNA. D genes are given only for firm matches. For some rows the clone size is stated as once, few or many, or as a class when expanded; others skip it.

d_gene: TRBD2; v_gene: TRBV12-5; len: 15; abundance: .; j_gene: TRBJ2-3; CDR3aa: CASGLLAGGTDTQYF; CDR3nt: TGTGCTAGTGGTTTACTAGCGGGGGGCACAGATACGCAGTATTTT
d_gene: .; v_gene: TRBV19; len: 15; abundance: .; j_gene: TRBJ1-5; CDR3aa: CASRESGNSNQPQHF; CDR3nt: TGTGCCAGTAGGGAATCAGGGAATAGCAATCAGCCCCAGCATTTT
d_gene: .; v_gene: TRBV4-1; len: 15; abundance: .; j_gene: TRBJ2-7; CDR3aa: CASSQDHPGSYEQYF; CDR3nt: TGCGCCAGCAGCCAAGATCATCCGGGCTCCTACGAGCAGTACTTC
d_gene: TRBD1; v_gene: TRBV7-9; len: 15; abundance: .; j_gene: TRBJ1-2; CDR3aa: CASSFPGQGSYGYTF; CDR3nt: TGTGCCAGCAGCTTCCCGGGACAGGGGAGCTATGGCTACACCTTC
d_gene: TRBD2; v_gene: TRBV25-1; len: 14; abundance: .; j_gene: TRBJ2-3; CDR3aa: CASTDKTSGDTQYF; CDR3nt: TGTGCCAGCACCGACAAGACTAGCGGAGATACGCAGTATTTT
d_gene: TRBD1; v_gene: TRBV24-1; len: 15; abundance: few; j_gene: TRBJ1-2; CDR3aa: CATSDPLDRGDGYTF; CDR3nt: TGTGCCACCAGTGATCCCTTGGACAGGGGAGATGGCTACACCTTC
d_gene: TRBD2; v_gene: TRBV5-1; len: 15; abundance: .; j_gene: TRBJ2-7; CDR3aa: CASSLTPSGNYEQYF; CDR3nt: TGCGCCAGCAGCTTGACCCCTAGCGGGAACTACGAGCAGTACTTC
d_gene: TRBD2; v_gene: TRBV13; len: 14; abundance: .; j_gene: TRBJ2-1; CDR3aa: CASRRAGGPYEQFF; CDR3nt: TGTGCCAGCAGGAGAGCGGGGGGGCCTTATGAGCAGTTCTTC
d_gene: TRBD2; v_gene: TRBV9; len: 16; abundance: once; j_gene: TRBJ2-7; CDR3aa: CASSAQAGTSSYEQYF; CDR3nt: TGTGCCAGCAGCGCCCAAGCGGGGACGAGCTCCTACGAGCAGTACTTC
d_gene: .; v_gene: TRBV24-1; len: 17; abundance: .; j_gene: TRBJ2-3; CDR3aa: CATSDLSSGANTDTQYF; CDR3nt: TGTGCCACCAGTGATTTGTCATCAGGGGCGAACACAGATACGCAGTATTTT
d_gene: .; v_gene: TRBV2; len: 14; abundance: .; j_gene: TRBJ1-3; CDR3aa: CASRTAGPAFSIYF; CDR3nt: TGTGCCAGCAGGACCGCGGGACCCGCTTTCTCCATATATTTT
d_gene: .; v_gene: TRBV4-1; len: 16; abundance: .; j_gene: TRBJ2-2; CDR3aa: CASSQVTNSNTGELFF; CDR3nt: TGCGCCAGCAGCCAAGTCACTAATTCTAACACCGGGGAGCTGTTTTTT
d_gene: TRBD1; v_gene: TRBV2; len: 14; abundance: .; j_gene: TRBJ1-1; CDR3aa: CASSEQGPGTEAFF; CDR3nt: TGTGCCAGCAGCGAACAGGGGCCGGGGACTGAAGCTTTCTTT
d_gene: .; v_gene: TRBV4-2; len: 15; abundance: .; j_gene: TRBJ2-3; CDR3aa: CASSQEASGTDTQYF; CDR3nt: TGTGCCAGCAGCCAAGAGGCTAGCGGCACAGATACGCAGTATTTT
d_gene: TRBD1; v_gene: TRBV6-6; len: 15; abundance: once; j_gene: TRBJ2-6; CDR3aa: CASSPGTAGANVLTF; CDR3nt: TGTGCCAGCAGCCCCGGGACAGCTGGGGCCAACGTCCTGACTTTC
d_gene: TRBD2; v_gene: TRBV4-2; len: 16; abundance: .; j_gene: TRBJ2-2; CDR3aa: CASSQEAGGNTGELFF; CDR3nt: TGTGCCAGCAGCCAAGAGGCGGGGGGAAACACCGGGGAGCTGTTTTTT
d_gene: .; v_gene: TRBV6-5; len: 16; abundance: .; j_gene: TRBJ2-5; CDR3aa: CASSYSAGEGRETQYF; CDR3nt: TGTGCCAGCAGTTACTCTGCAGGGGAGGGAAGAGAGACCCAGTACTTC
d_gene: .; v_gene: TRBV18; len: 13; abundance: .; j_gene: TRBJ2-5; CDR3aa: CASSGSGQETQYF; CDR3nt: TGTGCCAGCTCAGGGTCAGGCCAAGAGACCCAGTACTTC
d_gene: .; v_gene: TRBV5-3; len: 16; abundance: .; j_gene: TRBJ2-5; CDR3aa: CARRVPGGLVLETQYF; CDR3nt: TGTGCCAGAAGGGTACCGGGCGGGTTGGTTTTGGAGACCCAGTACTTC
d_gene: .; v_gene: TRBV2; len: 15; abundance: .; j_gene: TRBJ2-2; CDR3aa: CASRAEGGDTGELFF; CDR3nt: TGTGCCAGCAGGGCGGAAGGGGGGGACACCGGGGAGCTGTTTTTT
d_gene: .; v_gene: TRBV3-1/TRBV3-2; len: 11; abundance: .; j_gene: TRBJ1-1; CDR3aa: CASSQDREAFF; CDR3nt: TGTGCCAGCAGCCAAGACAGAGAAGCTTTCTTT
d_gene: TRBD1; v_gene: TRBV4-1; len: 15; abundance: few; j_gene: TRBJ1-5; CDR3aa: CASSQPGQGNQPQHF; CDR3nt: TGCGCCAGCAGCCAACCAGGACAGGGCAATCAGCCCCAGCATTTT
d_gene: .; v_gene: TRBV5-1; len: 18; abundance: few; j_gene: TRBJ1-1; CDR3aa: CASSHAPAGAGANTEAFF; CDR3nt: TGCGCCAGCAGCCACGCACCCGCGGGGGCAGGTGCGAACACTGAAGCTTTCTTT
d_gene: TRBD1; v_gene: TRBV3-1/TRBV3-2; len: 14; abundance: .; j_gene: TRBJ1-2; CDR3aa: CASSHTDRGPGYTF; CDR3nt: TGTGCCAGCAGCCATACGGACAGGGGGCCTGGCTACACCTTC
d_gene: .; v_gene: TRBV15; len: 15; abundance: .; j_gene: TRBJ1-1; CDR3aa: CATSRDRGQNTEAFF; CDR3nt: TGTGCCACCAGCAGAGATCGAGGTCAGAACACTGAAGCTTTCTTT
d_gene: .; v_gene: TRBV7-2; len: 14; abundance: .; j_gene: TRBJ1-4; CDR3aa: CASSPREYNEKLFF; CDR3nt: TGTGCCAGCAGCCCACGGGAGTATAATGAAAAACTGTTTTTT
d_gene: TRBD1; v_gene: TRBV20-1; len: 11; abundance: .; j_gene: TRBJ1-2; CDR3aa: CSATDRVGYTF; CDR3nt: TGCAGTGCTACTGACAGGGTCGGCTACACCTTC
d_gene: TRBD2; v_gene: TRBV20-1; len: 14; abundance: .; j_gene: TRBJ2-7; CDR3aa: CSASTGTRDLGQYF; CDR3nt: TGCAGTGCTAGTACCGGGACTAGGGACTTGGGGCAGTACTTC
d_gene: TRBD1; v_gene: TRBV4-3; len: 14; abundance: .; j_gene: TRBJ1-1; CDR3aa: CASSQHRGPSEAFF; CDR3nt: TGCGCCAGCAGCCAACACAGGGGGCCATCTGAAGCTTTCTTT
d_gene: TRBD2; v_gene: TRBV6-2/TRBV6-3; len: 20; abundance: .; j_gene: TRBJ2-7; CDR3aa: CASSYTFSLGRGGASYEQYF; CDR3nt: TGTGCCAGCAGTTACACGTTCAGCCTCGGGCGCGGGGGGGCATCCTACGAGCAGTACTTC
d_gene: TRBD2; v_gene: TRBV2; len: 18; abundance: .; j_gene: TRBJ2-3; CDR3aa: CASSAPLTSGGSTDTQYF; CDR3nt: TGTGCCAGCAGTGCCCCCTTGACTAGCGGGGGGTCCACAGATACGCAGTATTTT